These 7 T cell receptor beta chains originate from one sample sequenced in a study of cytomegalovirus exposure and HLA in healthy donors. The PCR contained 60 Vbeta and 13 Jbeta primers. Some clones are missing from TCRdb's copy, which holds only in-frame ones; the method was immunoSEQ multiplex PCR. This sample carries 150,000 to 200,000 clones, roughly 72% of them seen once, and the ten largest clones take around 1.9%. Sample: PBMCs. The receptors come from a man aged 25-45 years in good health and CMV-seronegative.

This clone has just one count. J is TRBJ2-7 and V is TRBV4-1, with 9 bases identical to TRBD2. The CDR3 runs 17 residues. Germline CDR1 reads MGHRA; CDR2 reads YSYEKL. The ends lost 1 base at V and 3 bases at J; junction bases unmatched: 10. The CDR3 bases are TGCGCCAGCAGCCAAGGCGATGTGGGCGGGAGGGTCTACGAGCAGTACTTC. As protein: CASSQGDVGGRVYEQYF.

Only one count was recorded for this clone. This rearrangement joins TRBV28 to TRBJ1-1, with a weak D call TRBD1 (5 bases). The CDR3 runs to 12 residues. Looked up from germline, CDR1 is MDHEN and CDR2 is SYDVKM. V was clipped by 3 bases and J by 8 bases, with 10 bases between them. CDR3 in amino acids: CASSLWGREAFF. The DNA for the CDR3 is TGTGCCAGCAGTTTGTGGGGGAGGGAAGCTTTCTTT.

This sequence joins TRBV7-9 and TRBJ2-5; 8 bases are shared with TRBD1. The CDR3 has 15 residues. V shed 3 bases, J shed 1 base, and the junction held 4 bases outside the gene matches. Germline V gives CDR1 SEHNR, CDR2 FQNEAQ (reference sequence). The CDR3 nucleotides are TGTGCCAGCAGCTTGGGGACAGGCGTCCAAGAGACCCAGTACTTC. Residues: CASSLGTGVQETQYF.

V usage is TRBV2 and J usage is TRBJ2-7; no clear D. Trimming pared 2 bases from V and 2 bases from J, leaving 4 bases between. The CDR3 has 12 amino acids. Per germline, CDR1 SNHLY and CDR2 FYNNEI. Here the CDR3 reads CASSETAYEQYF. DNA of the CDR3: TGTGCCAGCAGTGAAACAGCCTACGAGCAGTACTTC.

The chain couples TRBV5-1 to TRBJ1-2; no clear D. The CDR3 is 14 amino acids. Germline V lookup: CDR1 SGHRS, CDR2 YFSETQ. The V gene lost 3 bases and the J gene lost 4 bases, with 13 bases spanning the gap. The chain's CDR3 is CASSSTMRLYGYTF. The CDR3 bases are TGCGCCAGCAGCTCTACGATGAGGCTCTATGGCTACACCTTC.

This clone was observed a few times. The chain couples TRBV7-3 to TRBJ1-1; possibly TRBD1 for D (6 bases). The germline gives CDR1 SGHTA, CDR2 FQGTGA. The CDR3 has 18 amino acids. V shed 5 bases and J shed 1 base, with 23 bases lying between them. This CDR3 reads CASSDPRGAASGNTEAFF. CDR3 nucleotides: TGTGCCAGCAGCGATCCCCGGGGGGCGGCTTCTGGGAACACTGAAGCTTTCTTT.

The genes are TRBV5-3 and TRBJ2-7; D may be TRBD2 (6 bases). TRBV5-3 is assigned to the ORF class and has an uncertain function. Trimming pared 3 bases from V and 2 bases from J, leaving 18 bases between. The CDR3 has 16 amino acids. CDR3 sequence (DNA): TGTGCCAGAAGCTCCCGCCTGGACCCGGGGGCCTACGAGCAGTACTTC. Amino acid sequence: CARSSRLDPGAYEQYF.